This T cell receptor beta chain was sequenced during a study of blood T cells in healthy people across ages. Looking at the study overall: Every two T cells gave about one barcoded beta molecule via template switching.

Trimming shortened V by 0 bases and J by 8 bases, and 13 bases separated the two germline ends. Germline assignment: CDR1 KGHSH and CDR2 LQKENI. The CDR3 spans 15 residues. It was with a sample-barcoded 5' primer and a J-beta primer mix that a second PCR of roughly 7 to 12 cycles was run. In TCRdb, the 5' RACE reads were re-called with MiXCR into one record per CDR3 protein. The sample includes 750,000 to 850,000 distinct CDR3 sequences, roughly 25% of them seen just once. A few counts support this clonotype. What it recognizes is unknown. Broader study findings: Age advanced and TCR beta diversity per million T cells fell, roughly linearly.

The same data also went into a second study, on T cells of mothers and their children.

The chain links TRBV18 to TRBJ1-4, with a tentative D call TRBD1 (6 bases). The receptor was derived from a boy aged 5 to 17 in good health. The sequencing input was blood. CDR3 DNA: TGTGCCAGCTCACCACCGAGCAGGGGAAAGGAAAAACTGTTTTTT. It yields the protein CASSPPSRGKEKLFF.